The rows below give T cell receptor beta chains drawn from one sample of a study of technical replicates of blood from several donors. Data came from immunoSEQ multiplex PCR; TCRdb stores just in-frame clones and leaves some out. The profile covers tens of thousands of clones, with 95% to 98% appearing a single time and approximately 0.2% taken by the ten largest. The sample was T cells isolated from PBMCs. The receptors here all came from a human donor in good health. Each CDR3 is given with its conserved first and last residue. A D gene is named only where the DNA matches it firmly.

d_gene: .; v_gene: TRBV5-5; CDR3aa: CASSLQGNDGYTF
d_gene: .; v_gene: TRBV27; CDR3aa: CASSFLVDRYTGELFF
d_gene: TRBD2; v_gene: TRBV19; CDR3aa: CASSIDLTSGSRETQYF
d_gene: TRBD1; v_gene: TRBV5-8; CDR3aa: CASSLDRVRTDTQYF
d_gene: TRBD2; v_gene: TRBV4-2; CDR3aa: CASSHSSGSSYEQYF
d_gene: .; v_gene: TRBV6-1; CDR3aa: CASSLRSTSRETQYF
d_gene: .; v_gene: TRBV4-3; CDR3aa: CASSQDLSGANVLTF
d_gene: .; v_gene: TRBV9; CDR3aa: CASSVDWETYEQYF
d_gene: .; v_gene: TRBV9; CDR3aa: CASSRGSGNTGELFF
d_gene: TRBD1; v_gene: TRBV4-3; CDR3aa: CASSQDWTGYEQYF
d_gene: TRBD1; v_gene: TRBV5-1; CDR3aa: CASSLAPGQGEYEQYF
d_gene: .; v_gene: TRBV18; CDR3aa: CASSPQPGHKSSYNEQFF
d_gene: TRBD2; v_gene: TRBV6-1; CDR3aa: CASRVAGLTETQYF
d_gene: .; v_gene: TRBV21-1; CDR3aa: CASSKGLGGAEAFF
d_gene: TRBD2; v_gene: TRBV10-3; CDR3aa: CAISVTLAGGVDEQFF
d_gene: .; v_gene: TRBV27; CDR3aa: CASRPGLANEKLFF
d_gene: .; v_gene: TRBV29-1; CDR3aa: CSVDYRDTGELFF
d_gene: .; v_gene: TRBV9; CDR3aa: CASRESGGSSTDTQYF
d_gene: TRBD2; v_gene: TRBV19; CDR3aa: CASKRTRSYEQYF
d_gene: .; v_gene: TRBV21-1; CDR3aa: CASSKAPTMNTEAFF
d_gene: .; v_gene: TRBV30; CDR3aa: CAWSMTTGSYEQYF
d_gene: .; v_gene: TRBV28; CDR3aa: CASSFEGTGYGYTF
d_gene: .; v_gene: TRBV27; CDR3aa: CASSLYLGSSIYEQYF
d_gene: .; v_gene: TRBV11-2; CDR3aa: CASSRRGNTEAFF
d_gene: TRBD1; v_gene: TRBV28; CDR3aa: CASSHLRTGSYEQYF
d_gene: .; v_gene: TRBV7-9; CDR3aa: CASSRQATYNEQFF
d_gene: .; v_gene: TRBV7-3; CDR3aa: CASSLAFGRHNEQFF
d_gene: TRBD1; v_gene: TRBV15; CDR3aa: CATSRGQGANTGELFF
d_gene: .; v_gene: TRBV11-3; CDR3aa: CASSSIWTELTGELFF
d_gene: TRBD1; v_gene: TRBV13; CDR3aa: CASRHHNGTGFRPQHF
d_gene: .; v_gene: TRBV11-3; CDR3aa: CASSLDPLDSYEQYF
d_gene: .; v_gene: TRBV7-8; CDR3aa: CASSLSRDFTYEQYF
d_gene: TRBD2; v_gene: TRBV27; CDR3aa: CASSFWLAGDYEQFF
d_gene: .; v_gene: TRBV7-8; CDR3aa: CASSLVGVSAFF
d_gene: TRBD1; v_gene: TRBV7-9; CDR3aa: CASSLGQGGPDTQYF
d_gene: .; v_gene: TRBV28; CDR3aa: CASSRGFSYEQYF
d_gene: .; v_gene: TRBV5-8; CDR3aa: CASDWGANYGYTF
d_gene: .; v_gene: TRBV2; CDR3aa: CASLQGFEQYF
d_gene: TRBD2; v_gene: TRBV7-2; CDR3aa: CASARGGRARNEQFF
d_gene: TRBD2; v_gene: TRBV29-1; CDR3aa: CSVKLAGDGELFF
d_gene: .; v_gene: TRBV11-3; CDR3aa: CASSSGGDGNQPQHF
d_gene: .; v_gene: TRBV2; CDR3aa: CASRGRPGTGELFF
d_gene: .; v_gene: TRBV4-1; CDR3aa: CASSQSSGERTEAFF
d_gene: TRBD1; v_gene: TRBV7-9; CDR3aa: CASSLATGKETQYF
d_gene: .; v_gene: TRBV19; CDR3aa: CASNPLSSGANVLTF
d_gene: .; v_gene: TRBV19; CDR3aa: CASSDTGYNQPQHF
d_gene: .; v_gene: TRBV19; CDR3aa: CASSTLGGWPSGNTIYF
d_gene: TRBD1; v_gene: TRBV30; CDR3aa: CAWAGGPDTQYF
d_gene: TRBD1; v_gene: TRBV10-3; CDR3aa: CAISESGQDYEQYF
d_gene: .; v_gene: TRBV13; CDR3aa: CASRDLTYFGGQHGYTF
d_gene: TRBD1; v_gene: TRBV9; CDR3aa: CASSGTQGALGAFF
d_gene: TRBD1; v_gene: TRBV10-3; CDR3aa: CAVTGGIGYTF
d_gene: .; v_gene: TRBV27; CDR3aa: CAKHNEQFF
d_gene: TRBD2; v_gene: TRBV15; CDR3aa: CATRSTSGLYEQYF
d_gene: .; v_gene: TRBV5-4; CDR3aa: CASGRVIGSYEQYF
d_gene: TRBD1; v_gene: TRBV10-1; CDR3aa: CASSDGTGGWETQYF